This entry lists 31 T cell receptor beta chains sequenced from one sample in a study of human T cells and chemical hapten exposure. Via MiXCR, TCRdb re-called the RACE reads, giving one row per CDR3 protein. This table holds 370,000 or so distinct CDR3 sequences, roughly 4.8% found once. Time point noted: patch test 1, 2 weeks after DPC sensitization. Treatment given: therapeutic diphenylcyclopropenone sensitization with weekly scalp DPC. Specimen: whole blood, collected in connection with sensitization to the hapten diphenylcyclopropenone (DPC). These receptors all come from a woman in her forties or fifties with alopecia areata. Some clones in this sample may be carry-over from other donors' samples.

This clonotype turned up a few times. V usage is TRBV5-6 and J usage is TRBJ1-4; 12 bases are a match to TRBD1. There are 15 residues in the CDR3. CDR1 and CDR2 (germline): SGHDT, YYEEEE. Trimming took 3 bases from V and 7 from J; bases not matched to a gene: 4. The CDR3 DNA follows: TGTGCCAGCAGCTGGGGGACAGGGGGCGGTGAAAAACTGTTTTTT. It translates to CASSWGTGGGEKLFF.

This clonotype was detected a few times. V and J are TRBV18 and TRBJ2-7; the match to TRBD1 covers 9 bases. This CDR3 contains 14 residues. CDR1 is KGHSH and CDR2 is LQKENI in the germline V gene. The V gene end was trimmed by 6 bases and the J gene end by 7 bases; junction bases not matched to a gene: 10. The CDR3 spells CASSPGTGKREQYF. The CDR3 DNA sequence: TGTGCCAGCTCGCCGGGGACAGGGAAAAGGGAGCAGTACTTC.

This clonotype appeared many times. The chain links TRBV6-2 or TRBV6-3 to TRBJ1-1; 7 bases align to TRBD1. The germline V gene has CDR1 MNHEY and CDR2 SVGEGT. Trimming took 1 base from V and 0 from J; bases not matched to a gene: 14. The CDR3 covers 19 residues. The CDR3 bases are TGTGCCAGCAGTTACTTGGGACAGAGAGACAATCGAGTGAACACTGAAGCTTTCTTT. It translates to CASSYLGQRDNRVNTEAFF.

This clonotype was detected a few times. The chain is built from TRBV4-2 and TRBJ2-1, with D unclear. This CDR3 spans 16 amino acids. V was shortened by 4 bases and J by 3 bases, with 16 bases between the two germline ends. Germline CDR1 and CDR2: LGHNA and YNFKEQ. DNA of the CDR3: TGTGCCAGCAGCCCCTCCGGCGGTGGATTCTACAATGAGCAGTTCTTC. This gives the protein CASSPSGGGFYNEQFF.

In this sample, this clonotype turned up many times. CDR3 amino acids: CASSDNRGWGYTF. The CDR3, as DNA: TGTGCCAGTAGTGACAACAGGGGTTGGGGCTACACCTTC. This rearrangement joins TRBV19 to TRBJ1-2; 7 nucleotides match TRBD1. The CDR3 extends over 13 amino acids. Germline V gene data show CDR1 as LNHDA and CDR2 as SQIVND (reference sequence). The junction had 8 bases not matched to a gene; V was cut back by 5 bases and J by 8 bases.

The genes are TRBV18 and TRBJ1-5; D is unresolved. The CDR3 runs 16 residues. Germline V CDR1 and CDR2: KGHSH, LQKENI. Trimming cost V 2 bases and J 0 bases, with 11 bases left between them. The CDR3 sequence is CASSPGSSNSNQPQHF. The CDR3 nucleotides are TGTGCCAGCTCACCAGGGTCTTCGAATAGCAATCAGCCCCAGCATTTT.

This clonotype was detected a few times. The chain is built from TRBV7-8 and TRBJ1-4; 7 positions agree with TRBD1. This CDR3 spans 14 amino acids. The germline V gene has CDR1 SGHVS and CDR2 FQNEAQ. The V gene end was trimmed by 3 bases and the J gene end by 4 bases; junction bases not matched to a gene: 2. The CDR3 nucleotides are TGTGCCAGCAGCTTCCAGGGGGATAATGAAAAACTGTTTTTT. Translation gives CASSFQGDNEKLFF.

This clonotype has at least ten counts. The chain joins TRBV7-2 to TRBJ2-3, with D tentatively TRBD1 (5 bases). Trimming stripped 5 bases from V and 2 bases from J, with 11 bases between. Germline CDR1 SGHTA, CDR2 FQGNSA. This CDR3 is 14 amino acids long. The CDR3 DNA reads as TGTGCCAGCAGCGATGCCAGGGCCACAGATACGCAGTATTTT. Translated: CASSDARATDTQYF.

This clonotype was counted a few times. The genes are TRBV11-3 and TRBJ2-2; the D is unclear. The CDR3 covers 11 residues. The germline V gene encodes CDR1 SGHNT and CDR2 YENEEA. V was trimmed by 8 bases and J by 6 bases, leaving 7 bases between them. CDR3: CASPRPGELFF. The CDR3, as DNA: TGTGCCAGCCCCCGGCCCGGGGAGCTGTTTTTT.

The chain uses TRBV20-1 and TRBJ2-7; D perhaps matches TRBD1 (6 bases). V dropped 5 bases and J dropped 2 bases, with 16 bases sitting between them. From germline, CDR1 is DFQATT and CDR2 SNEGSKA (reference sequence). The CDR3 covers 14 residues. The CDR3 spells CSAGPWNRAYEQYF. The CDR3 DNA sequence: TGCAGTGCTGGGCCCTGGAACAGGGCCTACGAGCAGTACTTC.

A word on this clonotype: The CDR3 does not close with the conserved phenylalanine or tryptophan, likely indicating a read error. The chain joins TRBV6-2 or TRBV6-3 to TRBJ1-1; the match to TRBD1 covers 9 bases. The CDR3 is 14 residues long. Germline V gives CDR1 MNHEY, CDR2 SVGEGT. J gave up 2 bases and V 5 bases, and 3 bases lay outside the gene matches. The CDR3 region has the DNA TGTGCCAGCAGTAGGACAGGGGAAAACACTGAAGCTTTCCTT. Translating it yields CASSRTGENTEAFL.

This clonotype was seen a few times. The rearrangement links TRBV20-1 to TRBJ1-4; maybe TRBD1 (6 bases). Deletions cut 5 bases from V and 5 bases from J, with 12 bases between. The V gene's germline CDR1 is DFQATT and CDR2 SNEGSKA (reference sequence). The CDR3 has 13 amino acids. In DNA form, the CDR3 reads TGCAGTGCTTCCGGGACAAGGAATGAAAAACTGTTTTTT. Protein: CSASGTRNEKLFF.

The chain links TRBV20-1 to TRBJ1-2; maybe TRBD1 (5 bases). The CDR3 sequence is 12 residues long. Trimming left V 3 bases short and J 4 bases short, with 9 bases between. Germline lookup yields CDR1 DFQATT and CDR2 SNEGSKA (reference sequence). Written as DNA, the CDR3 is TGCAGTGCTAGTCCCAGGGCCTATGGCTACACCTTC. Its translation is CSASPRAYGYTF.

This clonotype turned up a few times. V and J are TRBV10-3 and TRBJ1-4; maybe TRBD1 (6 bases). Germline CDR1 ENHRY, CDR2 SYGVKD. This CDR3 region has 13 residues. The V end was cut by 10 bases, the J end by 7 bases, with 16 bases between. CDR3 amino acids: CATMGGGREKLFF. The CDR3 DNA reads as TGTGCCACCATGGGTGGGGGGCGTGAAAAACTGTTTTTT.

The chain employs TRBV2 and TRBJ1-2; D is undetermined. V was trimmed by 3 bases and J by 1 base, leaving 6 bases between them. Germline V CDR1 and CDR2: SNHLY, FYNNEI. The CDR3 totals 13 residues. CDR3 in DNA: TGTGCCAGCAGTGAGGCGAGTAACTATGGCTACACCTTC. It codes for CASSEASNYGYTF. Using reference TRBV2 and TRBJ1-2 for the parts outside the CDR3, the full variable domain is EPEVTQTPSHQVTQMGQEVILRCVPISNHLYFYWYRQILGQKVEFLVSFYNNEISEKSEIFDDQFSVERPDGSNFTLKIRSTKLEDSAMYFCASSEASNYGYTFGSGTRLTVV.

With respect to this clonotype: A much larger clone sits a single nucleotide away, making a read error possible. The chain uses TRBV12-5 and TRBJ2-1; D remains ambiguous. Germline loops: CDR1 LGHNT, CDR2 FRNRAP. CDR3 length equals 14 residues. The CDR3 sequence is CASGFELPVNERFF. The CDR3 coding sequence is TGTGCTAGTGGTTTTGAACTACCCGTCAATGAGCGGTTCTTC.

This clonotype came up many times. The chain recombines TRBV7-7 with TRBJ2-5; D call uncertain. With 5 bases removed from V and 5 bases from J, the gap between germline ends came to 15 bases. The CDR3 consists of 14 residues. CDR1 is SSHAT and CDR2 is FNYEAQ in the germline V gene (reference sequence). The CDR3 reads CASSPVGLGETQYF. The CDR3 coding sequence is TGTGCCAGCAGCCCTGTAGGCCTCGGGGAGACCCAGTACTTC.

This clonotype was detected a few times. The V gene is TRBV7-9, the J gene TRBJ2-3, with D tentatively TRBD1 or TRBD2 (5 bases each). The germline V and J ends were trimmed by 0 bases and 6 bases, with 10 bases remaining between them. The CDR3 is 14 residues long. Germline CDR1 reads SEHNR; CDR2 reads FQNEAQ (reference sequence). For the CDR3, the DNA is TGTGCCAGCAGCTTAGCTGGGACCAGGGATACGCAGTATTTT. Translating gives CASSLAGTRDTQYF.

This clonotype occurred many times. The rearrangement uses TRBV6-2 or TRBV6-3 and TRBJ1-1, with D perhaps TRBD1 (5 bases). Between the trimmed V and J ends, which lost 2 bases and 4 bases, there was a span of 11 bases. Germline CDR1 MNHEY, CDR2 SVGEGT. CDR3 length: 14 residues. The CDR3 here is CASSYDGRGTEAFF. CDR3 coding DNA: TGTGCCAGCAGTTACGATGGGAGGGGCACTGAAGCTTTCTTT.

This clonotype has just a few counts. The rearrangement links TRBV7-8 to TRBJ1-4; 7 nucleotides line up with TRBD1. This CDR3 is 14 amino acids long. CDR1 and CDR2 from the germline V gene are SGHVS and FQNEAQ. The ends lost 2 bases at V and 5 bases at J; junction bases unmatched: 2. CDR3 in amino acids: CASSLQGGNEKLFF. CDR3 DNA sequence: TGTGCCAGCAGCTTACAGGGGGGGAATGAAAAACTGTTTTTT.

This clonotype was detected ten times or more. The chain joins TRBV12-3 or TRBV12-4 to TRBJ2-1; no reliable D call. The CDR3 has 13 amino acids. The ends were cut back, 3 bases at V and 2 bases at J, with 5 bases in the middle. The CDR3 nucleotides read TGTGCCAGCAGTTTCGGTCCCTACAATGAGCAGTTCTTC. Its protein product is CASSFGPYNEQFF.

This clonotype came up a few times. The chain has TRBV25-1 and TRBJ1-1; no reliable D call. The CDR3 totals 12 residues. V was shortened by 4 bases and J by 11 bases, with 14 bases between the two germline ends. The germline CDR1 and CDR2 sequences are MGHDK and SYGVNS. The DNA for the CDR3 is TGTGCCAGCAGTGCCTCGGGCAGTACCGCTTTCTTT. Amino acids: CASSASGSTAFF.

This clonotype was seen at least ten times. This rearrangement joins TRBV2 to TRBJ1-5; D may be TRBD1 (6 bases). The CDR3 is made up of 14 amino acids. Germline V lookup: CDR1 SNHLY, CDR2 FYNNEI. Deletions cut 3 bases from V and 3 bases from J, with 9 bases between. As DNA, the CDR3 is TGTGCCAGCAGTGATGGGGGCATCAATCAGCCCCAGCATTTT. Translation gives CASSDGGINQPQHF.

This clonotype was picked up a small number of times. The rearrangement joins TRBV12-3 or TRBV12-4 to TRBJ1-6; tentative D call: TRBD1 (6 bases). V was clipped by 7 bases and J by 5 bases, with 18 bases between them. This CDR3 is built from 16 residues. The CDR3 sequence is CASTQTGGRNNSPLHF. In DNA, the CDR3 is TGTGCCAGCACCCAGACAGGCGGGCGGAATAATTCACCCCTCCACTTT.

This chain links TRBV27 with TRBJ1-5; D is undetermined. Germline loops: CDR1 MNHEY, CDR2 SMNVEV (reference sequence). Between the trimmed V and J ends, which lost 5 bases and 3 bases, there was a span of 8 bases. The CDR3 is made up of 13 amino acids. CDR3 sequence reads: CASSGQFNQPQHF. The CDR3 DNA reads as TGTGCCAGCAGTGGGCAGTTCAATCAGCCCCAGCATTTT.

The table lists this clonotype with many counts. The chain carries TRBV7-9 and TRBJ1-6, with D unclear. The germline CDR1 and CDR2 sequences are SEHNR and FQNEAQ (reference sequence). This CDR3 comprises 16 residues. V was pared by 2 bases and J by 0 bases, with 8 bases between. The CDR3 bases are TGTGCCAGCAGCTTAAGGGAGAGCTCCTATAATTCACCCCTCCACTTT. Its translation is CASSLRESSYNSPLHF.

This clonotype was counted between two and nine times. The rearrangement joins TRBV7-3 to TRBJ2-1; TRBD2 aligns across 9 bases. There are 15 residues in the CDR3. CDR1 is SGHTA and CDR2 is FQGTGA in the germline V gene. V lost 2 bases, J lost 4 bases, and 3 bases stayed unmatched. CDR3 sequence: CASSLASGTYNEQFF. The CDR3 region has the DNA TGTGCCAGCAGCTTAGCTAGCGGGACTTACAATGAGCAGTTCTTC.

The V call is TRBV4-1, the J call TRBJ1-2, with unresolved D. Between the trimmed V and J ends, which lost 1 base and 4 bases, there was a span of 13 bases. This CDR3 contains 15 residues. Germline lookup yields CDR1 MGHRA and CDR2 YSYEKL. For the CDR3, the DNA is TGCGCCAGCAGCCAAGCCGGGGAGATGGGCTATGGCTACACCTTC. This encodes CASSQAGEMGYGYTF.

This clonotype showed up many times. The chain uses TRBV4-1 and TRBJ1-3; D is possibly TRBD1 (5 bases). Germline CDR1 reads MGHRA; CDR2 reads YSYEKL. This CDR3 comprises 19 residues. V was trimmed by 0 bases and J by 0 bases, leaving 18 bases between them. The CDR3: CASSQDPFGQGHSGNTIYF. Here the CDR3 DNA reads TGCGCCAGCAGCCAAGACCCCTTCGGGCAGGGCCACTCTGGAAACACCATATATTTT.

J is TRBJ2-1 and V is TRBV6-2 or TRBV6-3, with a weak D call TRBD2 (6 bases). The V end lost 6 bases, the J end lost 13 bases, and 13 bases lay between the germline ends. The germline V gene encodes CDR1 MNHEY and CDR2 SVGEGT. The CDR3 totals 11 residues. The CDR3 loop reads CASSLSGAQFF. For the CDR3, the DNA is TGTGCCAGCAGCCTTAGCGGAGCCCAGTTCTTC.

This clonotype was seen repeatedly, ten times or more. This rearrangement joins TRBV12-3 or TRBV12-4 to TRBJ2-3, with 12 positions matching TRBD2. This CDR3 comprises 14 residues. J lost 2 bases, V lost 8 bases, and 2 bases had no gene match. Here the CDR3 DNA reads TGTGCCAGCGGACTAGCGGGACTCACAGATACGCAGTATTTT. Translated: CASGLAGLTDTQYF.